What follows are 16 T cell receptor beta chains derived from one specimen sequenced in a study of shared clonotypes between healthy human individuals. Assay used: immunoSEQ multiplex PCR; TCRdb lists only in-frame clones, some missing. The data show some 2,500,000 clones, just under 95% seen once. The sample was naive CD4+ T cells from PBMCs. As for subset: CD45RA+ positively selected. The receptor set was obtained from a man aged 18 to 29 in good health. Some clones in this sample may be carry-over from other donors' samples.

The CDR3 nucleotides are TGTGCCAGTAGTATAGATTCTGCCAGGTCGCCAGGGCCCCAGCATTTT. It translates to CASSIDSARSPGPQHF. V and J are TRBV19 and TRBJ1-5; unclear D gene. Per the germline V gene, CDR1 is LNHDA and CDR2 is SQIVND (reference sequence). Trimming took 0 bases from V and 9 from J, leaving 18 bases between them. The CDR3 is 16 amino acids. The full variable domain, completed using reference TRBV19 and TRBJ1-5, is DGGITQSPKYLFRKEGQNVTLSCEQNLNHDAMYWYRQDPGQGLRLIYYSQIVNDFQKGDIAEGYSVSREKKESFPLTVTSAQKNPTAFYLCASSIDSARSPGPQHFGDGTRLSIL.

This clone was observed a handful of times. Here the CDR3 reads CASSLTGGSEKLFF. CDR3 bases: TGTGCCAGCAGCCTGACAGGGGGTAGTGAAAAACTGTTTTTT. The chain recombines TRBV7-9 with TRBJ1-4; 9 bases fit TRBD1. The CDR3 runs 14 residues. Germline V gene lookup returns CDR1 SEHNR and CDR2 FQNEAQ (reference sequence). Trimming at V came to 5 bases and at J to 7 bases, leaving 5 bases not matched to a gene.

The chain recombines TRBV10-3 with TRBJ2-5, with TRBD2 matching 7 bases. There are 14 residues in the CDR3. J gave up 4 bases and V 3 bases, and 5 bases lay outside the gene matches. CDR1 and CDR2 (germline): ENHRY, SYGVKD. DNA of the CDR3: TGTGCCATCAGTGATATGGGGGGGGTAGAGACCCAGTACTTC. Encoded protein: CAISDMGGVETQYF.

The V call is TRBV6-6, the J call TRBJ2-7; 8 positions agree with TRBD1. Trimming took 4 bases from V and 4 from J; bases not matched to a gene: 6. Germline V gives CDR1 MNHNY, CDR2 SVGAGI (reference sequence). The CDR3 covers 14 residues. The CDR3 nucleotides read TGTGCCAGCAGTTCCCGGACAGGGTTGTACGAGCAGTACTTC. Translated, it gives CASSSRTGLYEQYF.

This chain links TRBV6-5 with TRBJ2-7; 10 bases match TRBD2. This CDR3 has 14 amino acids. With 7 bases clipped from V and 5 bases from J, the junction kept 8 bases outside the gene matches. The germline CDR1 and CDR2 sequences are MNHEY and SVGAGI. CDR3 loop: CASKPGLANDEQYF. The CDR3 nucleotides read TGTGCCAGCAAGCCGGGACTAGCGAACGACGAGCAGTACTTC.

The V and J genes are TRBV5-4 and TRBJ1-3, with unresolved D. Trimming pared 2 bases from V and 5 bases from J, leaving 11 bases between. Germline lookup yields CDR1 SGHNT and CDR2 YYREEE (reference sequence). The CDR3 has 14 amino acids. CDR3: CASSFNGIRNTIYF. The CDR3 region has the DNA TGTGCCAGCAGCTTCAACGGGATTCGAAACACCATATATTTT.

This clone was observed a handful of times. The rearrangement links TRBV29-1 to TRBJ1-1, with D unresolved. Per germline, CDR1 SQVTM and CDR2 ANQGSEA. The CDR3 contains 11 residues. Trimming removed 1 base at V and 6 bases at J, with 6 bases between. DNA for the CDR3: TGCAGCGTTGAAGGTCGGGCTGAAGCTTTCTTT. Translating gives CSVEGRAEAFF.

This rearrangement joins TRBV27 to TRBJ2-3; the match to TRBD2 covers 8 bases. Germline V lookup: CDR1 MNHEY, CDR2 SMNVEV (reference sequence). Trimming at V came to 5 bases and at J to 5 bases, leaving 12 bases not matched to a gene. The CDR3 has 16 amino acids. CDR3: CASSPINSGMLDTQYF. The CDR3 DNA reads as TGTGCCAGCAGTCCGATAAATAGCGGGATGCTAGATACGCAGTATTTT.

The chain carries TRBV28 and TRBJ2-7; TRBD1 is a possible D gene (5 bases). Trimming left V 3 bases short and J 12 bases short, with 15 bases between. The germline gives CDR1 MDHEN, CDR2 SYDVKM. This CDR3 spans 12 amino acids. The chain's CDR3 is CASSLLPQGTYF. CDR3 sequence (DNA): TGTGCCAGCAGTTTGCTACCCCAGGGAACGTACTTC. The full variable domain, in which reference TRBV28 and TRBJ2-7 provide the parts outside the CDR3, is DVKVTQSSRYLVKRTGEKVFLECVQDMDHENMFWYRQDPGLGLRLIYFSYDVKMKEKGDIPEGYSVSREKKERFSLILESASTNQTSMYLCASSLLPQGTYFGPGTRLTVT.

This sequence joins TRBV28 and TRBJ2-5; maybe TRBD1 (6 bases). CDR1 MDHEN and CDR2 SYDVKM come from the germline V gene. V was trimmed by 3 bases and J by 6 bases, leaving 11 bases between them. CDR3 size: 13 residues. In DNA form, the CDR3 reads TGTGCCAGCAGTTTTGGGGGCATGAAGACCCAGTACTTC. As protein: CASSFGGMKTQYF.

The chain employs TRBV6-5 and TRBJ1-3, with 9 bases aligning to TRBD1. CDR1 is MNHEY, CDR2 SVGAGI, per germline. The CDR3 runs 13 residues. V was pared by 6 bases and J by 6 bases, with 3 bases of the junction left unmatched. The CDR3 spells CASSRQGVNTIYF. Written as DNA, the CDR3 is TGTGCCAGCAGCCGACAGGGGGTAAACACCATATATTTT.

The V gene is TRBV6-6, the J gene TRBJ1-5, with D perhaps TRBD1 (6 bases). The CDR3 sequence is 16 residues long. V gave up 2 bases and J gave up 5 bases, with 16 bases separating them. CDR1 and CDR2 from the germline V gene are MNHNY and SVGAGI (reference sequence). This CDR3 reads CASSYPLTGLDQPQHF. In DNA, the CDR3 is TGTGCCAGCAGTTACCCCCTTACAGGGCTGGATCAGCCCCAGCATTTT.

This rearrangement joins TRBV6-1 to TRBJ1-2; D not resolved. V shed 4 bases and J shed 4 bases, with 4 bases lying between them. CDR3 length: 11 amino acids. The germline V gene has CDR1 MNHNS and CDR2 SASEGT. The CDR3 DNA reads as TGTGCCAGCAGTGCGAGCTATGGCTACACCTTC. It codes for CASSASYGYTF.

This clone was observed a single time. The chain links TRBV19 to TRBJ1-5; the D gene is possibly TRBD1 (6 bases). Trimming removed 6 bases at V and 0 bases at J, with 15 bases between. This CDR3 region has 16 residues. Germline V gives CDR1 LNHDA, CDR2 SQIVND (reference sequence). In nucleotides, the CDR3 is TGTGCCAGTAGCCCTGACAGGCTGTATAGCAATCAGCCCCAGCATTTT. Protein product: CASSPDRLYSNQPQHF.

CDR3 nucleotide sequence: TGTGCCAGCAGTTTATCTCAATGGTCTAATGGCTACACCTTC. Its protein is CASSLSQWSNGYTF. This chain joins TRBV27 and TRBJ1-2; D is ambiguous. Trimming shortened V by 0 bases and J by 6 bases, and 11 bases separated the two germline ends. Looked up from germline, CDR1 is MNHEY and CDR2 is SMNVEV (reference sequence). CDR3 length: 14 residues.

V gene TRBV5-1 combines with J gene TRBJ2-4, with D possibly being TRBD1 or TRBD2 (5 bases each). Germline V CDR1 and CDR2: SGHRS, YFSETQ. The ends were cut back, 4 bases at V and 8 bases at J, with 13 bases in the middle. The CDR3 length is 13 residues. This CDR3 reads CASSIGRGDIQYF. CDR3 bases: TGCGCCAGCAGCATCGGACGGGGCGACATTCAGTACTTC.